These 17 T cell receptor beta chains came from one sample sequenced in a study of blood T cell repertoires in COVID-19. Sequenced by immunoSEQ multiplex PCR; TCRdb stores in-frame clones only, minus some. The top ten clones hold more than 1.4% of a sample with hundreds of thousands of clones, roughly 88% of them seen once. Sequencing used peripheral blood. The receptors derive from a woman in her twenties or thirties with active or convalescent COVID-19.

The V gene is TRBV29-1, the J gene TRBJ1-2, with D uncertain. V was pared by 0 bases and J by 7 bases, with 15 bases between. Germline loops: CDR1 SQVTM, CDR2 ANQGSEA. This CDR3 contains 14 residues. DNA for the CDR3: TGCAGCGTTGAAGACCCCGCGGGGATAGGTGGCTACACCTTC. Protein product: CSVEDPAGIGGYTF.

V gene TRBV7-8 combines with J gene TRBJ2-7; 7 bases map to TRBD1. With 4 bases clipped from V and 5 bases from J, the junction kept 20 bases outside the gene matches. CDR1 and CDR2 from the germline V gene are SGHVS and FQNEAQ. The CDR3 contains 18 residues. CDR3 DNA: TGTGCCAGCAGCTCCACGACAGGGACCCTTCTCCAAAACCACGAGCAGTACTTC. It is translated as CASSSTTGTLLQNHEQYF.

V usage is TRBV6-5 and J usage is TRBJ1-1; 7 bases agree with TRBD1. From germline, CDR1 is MNHEY and CDR2 SVGAGI. V lost 8 bases and J lost 10; bases outside the gene matches: 13. This CDR3 contains 13 residues. In nucleotides, the CDR3 is TGTGCCAGCCAGGGACAGCCAACATCGCGAGCTTTCTTT. This translates into CASQGQPTSRAFF.

This clone was detected a few times. This sequence joins TRBV7-9 and TRBJ2-7, with 10 bases aligning to TRBD1. V dropped 5 bases and J dropped 6; count of bases not matched to a gene: 7. Looked up from germline, CDR1 is SEHNR and CDR2 is FQNEAQ (reference sequence). The CDR3 length is 14 residues. The CDR3 is CASSNRDRGFEQYF. DNA of the CDR3: TGTGCCAGCAGCAACCGGGACAGGGGCTTCGAGCAGTACTTC.

The J gene is TRBJ1-1, the V gene TRBV25-1; weak D call: TRBD1 (5 bases). The germline V gene has CDR1 MGHDK and CDR2 SYGVNS. V was pared by 6 bases and J by 7 bases, with 12 bases between. There are 12 residues in the CDR3. The CDR3 loop is CASREQDNEAFF. CDR3 bases: TGTGCCAGCAGGGAACAGGACAATGAAGCTTTCTTT.

The chain joins TRBV6-6 to TRBJ2-6; 8 nucleotides agree with TRBD2. Trimming removed 6 bases from V and 0 bases from J; junction bases left unmatched: 16. Germline V gives CDR1 MNHNY, CDR2 SVGAGI (reference sequence). CDR3 length: 20 residues. This CDR3 reads CASSKSGGVLTHSGANVLTF. The CDR3 DNA sequence: TGTGCCAGCAGCAAGAGCGGGGGAGTGCTCACTCACTCTGGGGCCAACGTCCTGACTTTC.

The genes are TRBV3-1 (or the pseudogene TRBV3-2) and TRBJ2-7, with a tentative D call TRBD1 (6 bases). V was pared by 6 bases and J by 6 bases, with 12 bases between. The germline CDR1 and CDR2 sequences are LGHDT and YNNKEL (reference sequence). The CDR3 length is 12 residues. The CDR3 sequence is CASSQNRVEQYF. In DNA form, the CDR3 reads TGTGCCAGCAGTCAAAACAGGGTCGAGCAGTACTTC.

This clone was observed once. J is TRBJ2-3 and V is TRBV7-9; D uncertain. Trimming cost V 5 bases and J 4 bases, with 7 bases left between them. The CDR3 extends over 12 amino acids. Looked up from germline, CDR1 is SEHNR and CDR2 is FQNEAQ (reference sequence). CDR3 protein: CASSAKSDTQYF. The CDR3 bases are TGTGCCAGCAGCGCTAAGTCAGATACGCAGTATTTT.

This sequence joins TRBV30 and TRBJ1-1; no firm D call. The CDR3 has 12 amino acids. The V end lost 2 bases, the J end lost 1 base, and 5 bases lay between the germline ends. Germline V lookup: CDR1 GTSNPN, CDR2 SVGIG (reference sequence). CDR3 protein: CAWSRANTEAFF. The DNA for the CDR3 is TGTGCCTGGAGTAGAGCGAACACTGAAGCTTTCTTT.

V gene TRBV5-4 combines with J gene TRBJ1-2, with D possibly matching TRBD1 (5 bases). Between the trimmed V and J ends, which lost 1 base and 4 bases, there was a span of 11 bases. CDR1 and CDR2 from the germline V gene are SGHNT and YYREEE (reference sequence). This CDR3 is 14 amino acids long. In DNA form, the CDR3 reads TGTGCCAGCAGCTTGATGGAGGGGTCCTATGGCTACACCTTC. This translates into CASSLMEGSYGYTF. Variable domain in full (rest from reference TRBV5-4 and TRBJ1-2): ETGVTQSPTHLIKTRGQQVTLRCSSQSGHNTVSWYQQALGQGPQFIFQYYREEENGRGNFPPRFSGLQFPNYSSELNVNALELDDSALYLCASSLMEGSYGYTFGSGTRLTVV.

The count of this clone is one. This CDR3 reads CASSQEVGGTQYF. For the CDR3, the DNA is TGCGCCAGCAGCCAAGAAGTGGGGGGAACCCAGTACTTC. The rearrangement joins TRBV4-1 to TRBJ2-5; D might be TRBD2 (6 bases). The CDR3 is made up of 13 amino acids. V was cut by 0 bases and J by 8 bases, with 10 bases left in between. Germline V gene lookup returns CDR1 MGHRA and CDR2 YSYEKL.

The V gene is TRBV27, the J gene TRBJ2-2; perhaps TRBD2 as D (5 bases). Germline assignment: CDR1 MNHEY and CDR2 SMNVEV (reference sequence). V lost 1 base and J 4 bases, leaving 25 bases between the germline ends. This CDR3 is 20 amino acids long. The chain's CDR3 is CASSLYAPSPTTAGTGELFF. CDR3 nucleotides: TGTGCCAGCAGTTTATACGCGCCCTCGCCGACCACGGCGGGCACCGGGGAGCTGTTTTTT.

The chain is built from TRBV28 and TRBJ1-6; 9 bases line up with TRBD1. The CDR3 extends over 15 amino acids. Trimming removed 6 bases from V and 6 bases from J; junction bases left unmatched: 6. The germline CDR1 and CDR2 sequences are MDHEN and SYDVKM. CDR3 amino acids: CASRFTGGRNSPLHF. The CDR3 DNA follows: TGTGCCAGCAGATTTACAGGGGGCCGTAATTCACCCCTCCACTTT.

CDR3 protein: CASSDSDAGDTDTQYF. CDR3 DNA sequence: TGTGCCAGCAGTGACTCGGATGCGGGAGACACAGATACGCAGTATTTT. The V call is TRBV6-4, the J call TRBJ2-3; 7 positions agree with TRBD2. Germline V gene data show CDR1 as MRHNA and CDR2 as SNTAGT. J was trimmed by 2 bases and V by 0 bases; bases with no gene match: 5. The CDR3 spans 16 residues.

The V and J genes are TRBV19 and TRBJ2-3; TRBD2 might be the D (6 bases). The germline V gene has CDR1 LNHDA and CDR2 SQIVND (reference sequence). The ends were cut back, 3 bases at V and 0 bases at J, with 19 bases in the middle. CDR3 length equals 18 residues. The CDR3 DNA is TGTGCCAGTAGTATTCTGCGGGGCCCTACATCTAGCACAGATACGCAGTATTTT. Translated, it gives CASSILRGPTSSTDTQYF.

The sample holds a few counts of this clone. The chain has TRBV11-2 and TRBJ1-1; tentatively, D is TRBD1 (5 bases). The CDR3 sequence is 15 residues long. Germline V gives CDR1 SGHAT, CDR2 FQNNGV. V was pared by 0 bases and J by 4 bases, with 12 bases between. In DNA, the CDR3 is TGTGCCAGCAGCTTAGATTGGGGGGAAGGCACTGAAGCTTTCTTT. Translated, it gives CASSLDWGEGTEAFF.

The rearrangement joins TRBV7-8 to TRBJ2-2, with 9 bases matching TRBD2. After removal of 7 bases from V and 1 base from J, the junction contained 1 base not matched to a gene. The CDR3 covers 14 residues. Germline V lookup: CDR1 SGHVS, CDR2 FQNEAQ. DNA of the CDR3: TGTGCCAGCAAACTAGCGGGGAACACCGGGGAGCTGTTTTTT. It codes for CASKLAGNTGELFF.